Each of the 21 T cell receptor beta chains below was sequenced from the same sample in a study of Graves' ophthalmopathy and Graves' hyperthyroidism. RNA transcripts were the template, and TCR beta CDR3 regions were amplified from them. The first round was an RT-PCR with HTBI primers, and the second round was a multiplex PCR. TCRdb passed the multiplex PCR reads through MiXCR, listing each CDR3 protein once. This sample carries approximately 160,000 distinct CDR3 sequences, around 39% of them seen once, and the ten largest clones take 8% to 9.5%. The sequenced sample was peripheral blood. The source of these receptors is a young man with Graves' ophthalmopathy.

This clonotype was counted a few times. The chain carries TRBV7-2 and TRBJ2-7, with 7 bases identical to TRBD1. CDR1 and CDR2 (germline): SGHTA, FQGNSA. The V and J ends lost 1 base and 3 bases, in that order; junction bases with no gene match: 6. The CDR3 has 15 residues. The CDR3 nucleotides are TGTGCCAGCAGCTTAGGGACAGGTCCGCTCTACGAGCAGTACTTC. This gives the protein CASSLGTGPLYEQYF.

This clonotype was found a few times. The chain couples TRBV7-9 to TRBJ2-5; 7 bases are shared with TRBD1. The V segment lost 2 bases and the J segment 5 bases; nucleotides outside the gene matches: 8. CDR3 length: 15 amino acids. Per the germline V gene, CDR1 is SEHNR and CDR2 is FQNEAQ (reference sequence). CDR3 coding DNA: TGTGCCAGCAGCTTACCCGCGACAGGGTTCGAGACCCAGTACTTC. Its protein product is CASSLPATGFETQYF.

The genes are TRBV12-3 or TRBV12-4 and TRBJ1-5, with D possibly matching TRBD1 (6 bases). V was pared by 3 bases and J by 2 bases, with 11 bases between. The CDR3 loop spans 15 amino acids. Here the CDR3 reads CASSFRTAGNQPQHF. In DNA, the CDR3 is TGTGCCAGCAGTTTTCGGACAGCCGGCAATCAGCCCCAGCATTTT.

This chain links TRBV6-1 with TRBJ1-6, with D tentatively TRBD1 (5 bases). The CDR3 runs to 14 residues. The germline CDR1 and CDR2 sequences are MNHNS and SASEGT. V was trimmed by 5 bases and J by 7 bases, leaving 12 bases between them. The CDR3 coding sequence is TGTGCCAGCAGTCCGGGAAGGGGCAATTCACCCCTCCACTTT. Amino acids: CASSPGRGNSPLHF.

This clonotype was recorded at least ten times. The chain couples TRBV6-2 or TRBV6-3 to TRBJ2-5; 7 bases map to TRBD1. The germline V gene has CDR1 MNHEY and CDR2 SVGEGT. The ends lost 4 bases at V and 11 bases at J; junction bases unmatched: 13. This CDR3 is 14 amino acids long. The CDR3 spells CASSWTSRTGRQYF. The DNA for the CDR3 is TGTGCCAGCAGTTGGACCTCCCGGACAGGCCGGCAGTACTTC.

This clonotype was counted a few times. One junction end does not reproduce the germline sequence, and a read error may be involved. The chain has TRBV5-1 and TRBJ1-2, with D perhaps TRBD1 (6 bases). The CDR3 is 16 residues long. Germline CDR1 SGHRS, CDR2 YFSETQ. The CDR3 protein is CASNLDSTGRLGGYTF. The CDR3 DNA reads TGCGCCAGCAACTTGGATTCGACAGGAAGGTTAGGTGGCTACACCTTC. The full variable domain, with the rest looked up from reference TRBV5-1 and TRBJ1-2, is KAGVTQTPRYLIKTRGQQVTLSCSPISGHRSVSWYQQTPGQGLQFLFEYFSETQRNKGNFPGRFSGRQFSNSRSEMNVSTLELGDSALYLCASNLDSTGRLGGYTFGSGTRLTVV.

This clonotype appeared many times. This sequence joins TRBV12-5 and TRBJ2-5, with TRBD2 identical over 14 bases. Germline-derived CDR1 and CDR2 are LGHNT and FRNRAP. V shed 4 bases and J 7 bases; nucleotides not matched to a gene: 17. The CDR3 extends over 19 amino acids. The CDR3 region has the DNA TGTGCTAGTGGTTATAAAGGACTAGCGGGAGGACTTCCCGGACGGACCCAGTACTTC. Encoded protein: CASGYKGLAGGLPGRTQYF. Looking up the rest from reference TRBV12-5 and TRBJ2-5 gives the full variable domain: DARVTQTPRHKVTEMGQEVTMRCQPILGHNTVFWYRQTMMQGLELLAYFRNRAPLDDSGMPKDRFSAEMPDATLATLKIQPSEPRDSAVYFCASGYKGLAGGLPGRTQYFGPGTRLLVL.

The chain has TRBV12-3 or TRBV12-4 and TRBJ1-5, with a possible D match to TRBD1 (5 bases). Trimming removed 3 bases at V and 5 bases at J, with 11 bases between. CDR3 length: 14 amino acids. The DNA for the CDR3 is TGTGCCAGCAGTTTCGAGGGACGCCATCAGCCCCAGCATTTT. Translating it yields CASSFEGRHQPQHF.

In its sample, this clonotype was seen many times. The V gene is TRBV11-2, the J gene TRBJ1-2; 7 bases agree with TRBD1. Germline-derived CDR1 and CDR2 are SGHAT and FQNNGV. There are 14 residues in the CDR3. V was pared by 5 bases and J by 7 bases, with 10 bases of the junction left unmatched. Here the CDR3 reads CASSLTGDGSGYTF. The CDR3 nucleotides read TGTGCCAGCAGCCTCACAGGGGACGGCAGTGGCTACACCTTC.

This clonotype was recorded a few times. The CDR3 DNA follows: TGTGCCAGCATACCGACAGGGGGAAGTTCACCCCTCCACTTT. Its protein is CASIPTGGSSPLHF. The rearrangement joins TRBV6-5 to TRBJ1-6; TRBD1 aligns across 9 bases. The CDR3 sequence is 14 residues long. Per the germline V gene, CDR1 is MNHEY and CDR2 is SVGAGI. The junction had 7 bases not matched to a gene; V was cut back by 7 bases and J by 9 bases.

This sequence joins TRBV6-2 or TRBV6-3 and TRBJ2-7, with 8 bases that match TRBD2. This CDR3 comprises 14 residues. CDR1 is MNHEY, CDR2 SVGEGT, per germline. Trimming removed 6 bases from V and 2 bases from J; junction bases left unmatched: 6. CDR3 protein: CASRGTSQAYEQYF. CDR3 nucleotide sequence: TGTGCCAGCAGGGGGACTAGTCAAGCCTACGAGCAGTACTTC.

V gene TRBV28 combines with J gene TRBJ2-7, with 7 bases identical to TRBD1. V lost 5 bases to trimming and J lost 5 bases; unmatched junction nucleotides: 9. Germline V gene data show CDR1 as MDHEN and CDR2 as SYDVKM. The CDR3 totals 14 residues. The DNA for the CDR3 is TGTGCCAGCAGTCGCACTGACAGGGTACACGAGCAGTACTTC. This encodes CASSRTDRVHEQYF. The full variable domain, with the rest looked up from reference TRBV28 and TRBJ2-7, is DVKVTQSSRYLVKRTGEKVFLECVQDMDHENMFWYRQDPGLGLRLIYFSYDVKMKEKGDIPEGYSVSREKKERFSLILESASTNQTSMYLCASSRTDRVHEQYFGPGTRLTVT.

There are many counts of this clonotype. This chain joins TRBV10-3 and TRBJ2-5; no clear D. Germline lookup yields CDR1 ENHRY and CDR2 SYGVKD. V shed 0 bases and J shed 4 bases, with 6 bases lying between them. This CDR3 spans 13 amino acids. Written as DNA, the CDR3 is TGTGCCATCAGTGAGTCAGCGAGAGAGACCCAGTACTTC. Protein: CAISESARETQYF.

This clonotype came up many times. The chain uses TRBV12-3 or TRBV12-4 and TRBJ1-6; a possible D gene is TRBD1 (6 bases). The CDR3 is made up of 15 amino acids. Deletions cut 5 bases from V and 8 bases from J, with 16 bases between. The CDR3 sequence is CASSPDSGVYSPLHF. In nucleotides, the CDR3 is TGTGCCAGCAGTCCGGACAGCGGCGTGTATTCACCCCTCCACTTT.

This CDR3 is CAIRYRTSPYNEQFF. DNA for the CDR3: TGTGCCATCCGATACAGGACTAGTCCCTACAATGAGCAGTTCTTC. This chain links TRBV2 with TRBJ2-1; 7 nucleotides agree with TRBD2. The V and J ends lost 10 bases and 2 bases, in that order; junction bases with no gene match: 11. This CDR3 spans 15 amino acids. Germline values: CDR1 SNHLY, CDR2 FYNNEI.

The chain links TRBV6-1 to TRBJ1-6, with D perhaps TRBD1 (6 bases). Trimming removed 6 bases at V and 7 bases at J, with 13 bases between. Looked up from germline, CDR1 is MNHNS and CDR2 is SASEGT. CDR3 length: 14 amino acids. This chain's CDR3 is CASRVGHDNSPLHF. CDR3 nucleotides: TGTGCCAGCAGGGTGGGACATGACAATTCACCCCTCCACTTT.

The chain is built from TRBV28 and TRBJ2-7; 9 bases match TRBD2. The CDR3 has 15 residues. V dropped 5 bases and J dropped 5; count of bases not matched to a gene: 10. Germline V gene data show CDR1 as MDHEN and CDR2 as SYDVKM. This chain's CDR3 is CASSPIAGEGNEQYF. DNA for the CDR3: TGTGCCAGCAGTCCCATAGCGGGAGAGGGAAACGAGCAGTACTTC.

This clonotype was observed many times. The rearrangement uses TRBV2 and TRBJ2-7, with D unclear. The V and J ends lost 5 bases and 2 bases respectively, with 4 bases between them. Germline CDR1 reads SNHLY; CDR2 reads FYNNEI. The CDR3 has 11 residues. Here the CDR3 DNA reads TGTGCCAGCAGTACGGCCTACGAGCAGTACTTC. Translation: CASSTAYEQYF. Combining the CDR3 with reference TRBV2 and TRBJ2-7 gives the whole variable domain EPEVTQTPSHQVTQMGQEVILRCVPISNHLYFYWYRQILGQKVEFLVSFYNNEISEKSEIFDDQFSVERPDGSNFTLKIRSTKLEDSAMYFCASSTAYEQYFGPGTRLTVT.

This clonotype was picked up many times. This chain joins TRBV7-9 and TRBJ1-1, with TRBD1 as a possible D gene (6 bases). Per the germline V gene, CDR1 is SEHNR and CDR2 is FQNEAQ (reference sequence). Trimming removed 5 bases at V and 6 bases at J, with 13 bases between. The CDR3 runs 13 residues. The DNA for the CDR3 is TGTGCCAGCAGCCCCGGGCCAGGGGCTGAAGCTTTCTTT. Protein product: CASSPGPGAEAFF.

The chain is built from TRBV6-2 or TRBV6-3 and TRBJ2-5; 11 nucleotides align to TRBD2. The V gene's germline CDR1 is MNHEY and CDR2 SVGEGT. V shed 9 bases, J shed 5 bases, and the junction held 11 bases outside the gene matches. There are 15 residues in the CDR3. CDR3: CASRLAGPRRETQYF. The CDR3 bases are TGTGCCAGTCGACTAGCGGGGCCTCGGCGGGAGACCCAGTACTTC.

This chain connects TRBV12-3 or TRBV12-4 to TRBJ1-2, with a possible D match to TRBD1 (6 bases). Trimming pared 3 bases from V and 0 bases from J, leaving 11 bases between. There are 15 residues in the CDR3. The DNA for the CDR3 is TGTGCCAGCAGTTTGGGGGCCCCTACTAACTATGGCTACACCTTC. It encodes CASSLGAPTNYGYTF.